The 27 T cell receptor beta chains below were found in one sample sequenced in a study of blood T cells in healthy people across ages. The authors ran a second PCR of about 7 to 11 cycles using a sample-barcoded 5' primer and a J-beta primer mix. TCRdb re-called the 5' RACE reads with MiXCR, one entry per CDR3 protein. The sample yields about 1.8 million distinct CDR3 sequences, around 48% seen once. The sequencing sample was made of blood. These receptor sequences come from a woman aged 35 to 49 in good health.

The chain couples TRBV15 to TRBJ2-1; D may be TRBD1 or TRBD2 (5 bases each). With 5 bases removed from V and 10 bases from J, the gap between germline ends came to 15 bases. Germline loops: CDR1 LNHNV, CDR2 YYDKDF (reference sequence). The CDR3 extends over 13 amino acids. The CDR3 region is CATSSRSGLEQFF. In nucleotides, the CDR3 is TGTGCCACCAGCTCCAGGTCGGGGCTGGAGCAGTTCTTC.

V and J are TRBV29-1 and TRBJ2-5, with D perhaps assigned TRBD1 or TRBD2 (5 bases each). Germline CDR1 SQVTM, CDR2 ANQGSEA. With 5 bases removed from V and 11 bases from J, the gap between germline ends came to 12 bases. This CDR3 has 10 residues. CDR3 coding DNA: TGCAGCGTTTTAAGGGGCGGGCAGTACTTC. Translation: CSVLRGGQYF.

The chain uses TRBV27 and TRBJ1-4; no firm D call. V lost 2 bases and J lost 5, with 6 bases in between. This CDR3 is 13 amino acids long. Per germline, CDR1 MNHEY and CDR2 SMNVEV (reference sequence). The CDR3 here is CASSLIRNEKLFF. The CDR3 DNA reads TGTGCCAGCAGTTTAATCCGAAATGAAAAACTGTTTTTT.

This clonotype has ten or more counts. The CDR3, as DNA: TGTGCCAGCAGTTTAGTTGACAGTTCCTACGAGCAGTACTTC. This translates into CASSLVDSSYEQYF. This chain links TRBV12-3 or TRBV12-4 with TRBJ2-7; tentatively, D is TRBD1 (5 bases). V was pared by 1 base and J by 1 base, with 8 bases between. This CDR3 is built from 14 residues.

V gene TRBV7-8 combines with J gene TRBJ2-7; 7 bases line up with TRBD1. The ends lost 2 bases at V and 2 bases at J; junction bases unmatched: 12. Per germline, CDR1 SGHVS and CDR2 FQNEAQ. The CDR3 runs to 17 residues. The CDR3 nucleotides read TGTGCCAGCAGCTTACACGACGGACAGGCTCTACCCTACGAGCAGTACTTC. It translates to CASSLHDGQALPYEQYF.

The V and J genes are TRBV7-2 and TRBJ2-7; D perhaps matches TRBD1 (5 bases). V lost 5 bases and J lost 2, with 16 bases in between. The CDR3 extends over 15 amino acids. The germline V gene has CDR1 SGHTA and CDR2 FQGNSA. The CDR3 sequence is CASSPPGHLTYEQYF. CDR3 coding DNA: TGTGCCAGCAGCCCCCCCGGACACCTAACCTACGAGCAGTACTTC.

This clonotype was counted only a few times. The V gene is TRBV7-9, the J gene TRBJ2-3; no reliable D call. Trimming left V 2 bases short and J 4 bases short, with 10 bases between. There are 14 residues in the CDR3. Germline V lookup: CDR1 SEHNR, CDR2 FQNEAQ (reference sequence). The CDR3 reads CASSLSSVPDTQYF. As DNA, the CDR3 is TGTGCCAGCAGCTTATCTTCGGTCCCAGATACGCAGTATTTT.

This rearrangement joins TRBV29-1 to TRBJ2-1, with D tentatively TRBD2 (5 bases). The V gene lost 4 bases and the J gene lost 0 bases, with 7 bases spanning the gap. The CDR3 covers 13 residues. CDR1 is SQVTM, CDR2 ANQGSEA, per germline. The CDR3 region has the DNA TGCAGCGTTGCGGGGAACTCCTACAATGAGCAGTTCTTC. As protein: CSVAGNSYNEQFF.

The V gene is TRBV12-3 or TRBV12-4, the J gene TRBJ1-5; weak D call: TRBD1 (6 bases). V gave up 6 bases and J gave up 3 bases, with 12 bases separating them. This CDR3 is 14 amino acids long. The CDR3 protein is CASRRGQYNQPQHF. The CDR3 DNA follows: TGTGCCAGCAGACGAGGACAGTACAATCAGCCCCAGCATTTT.

This clonotype appeared a few times. The chain is built from TRBV7-2 and TRBJ1-2; TRBD1 agrees at 10 bases. CDR1 and CDR2 (germline): SGHTA, FQGNSA. The CDR3 has 15 amino acids. J was trimmed by 2 bases and V by 5 bases; bases with no gene match: 5. CDR3 bases: TGTGCCAGCAGCCCCTGGACAGGGGGAAACTATGGCTACACCTTC. Amino acids: CASSPWTGGNYGYTF.

CDR3 nucleotides: TGTGCAGCTGCGGCATGGGGGGAAGGGGCCAAAAACATTCAGTACTTC. Translated: CAAAAWGEGAKNIQYF. The chain links TRBV28 to TRBJ2-4; possibly TRBD2 for D (6 bases). CDR3 length: 16 residues. Germline V gene sequence: CDR1 MDHEN, CDR2 SYDVKM.

The chain is built from TRBV5-1 and TRBJ2-1, with D hard to call. The germline V gene has CDR1 SGHRS and CDR2 YFSETQ. V gave up 0 bases and J gave up 2 bases, with 6 bases separating them. The CDR3 covers 14 residues. The CDR3 spells CASSLGEPYNEQFF. In DNA, the CDR3 is TGCGCCAGCAGCTTGGGGGAACCCTACAATGAGCAGTTCTTC.

The chain recombines TRBV7-9 with TRBJ2-3; D uncertain. Germline V gene sequence: CDR1 SEHNR, CDR2 FQNEAQ (reference sequence). The CDR3 is 12 residues long. Trimming stripped 5 bases from V and 4 bases from J, with 7 bases between. This chain's CDR3 is CASSHGSDTQYF. The CDR3 DNA reads TGTGCCAGCAGCCACGGATCAGATACGCAGTATTTT.

The chain has TRBV20-1 and TRBJ2-1; D unclear. V lost 3 bases, J lost 6 bases, and 6 bases lay in between. Germline CDR1 DFQATT, CDR2 SNEGSKA (reference sequence). The CDR3 totals 11 residues. Here the CDR3 DNA reads TGCAGTGCTAGCTTACCCAATGAGCAGTTCTTC. Encoded protein: CSASLPNEQFF.

The chain has TRBV29-1 and TRBJ2-3; TRBD1 agrees at 7 bases. The CDR3 contains 14 residues. Germline values: CDR1 SQVTM, CDR2 ANQGSEA. V lost 3 bases to trimming and J lost 4 bases; unmatched junction nucleotides: 7. The CDR3 DNA is TGCAGCGTTGATGAGACAGGGACCCCAGATACGCAGTATTTT. Translating it yields CSVDETGTPDTQYF.

Note on this clonotype: At one of its ends the junction is not consistent with the germline gene, which may arise from a read error. V usage is TRBV20-1 and J usage is TRBJ1-1; TRBD1 matches at 8 bases. Per the germline V gene, CDR1 is DFQATT and CDR2 is SNEGSKA (reference sequence). This CDR3 is built from 13 residues. CDR3 in DNA: TGCAGTGCTACCAGGGGGCGCGGGACTGAAGTTTTCTTT. Residues: CSATRGRGTEVFF.

This clonotype is a singleton in its sample. Sequence at one end of the junction differs from germline and may be a read error. This sequence joins TRBV11-1 and TRBJ2-3; 12 bases are a match to TRBD2. The CDR3 runs to 16 residues. Per the germline V gene, CDR1 is SGHAT and CDR2 is FQDESV (reference sequence). The CDR3 region is CPSSHLTSGGRDTQYF. The CDR3 coding sequence is TGTCCCAGCAGCCACCTGACTAGCGGGGGAAGGGATACGCAGTATTTT.

This chain links TRBV6-1 with TRBJ2-7, with 9 nucleotides matching TRBD1. The CDR3 is made up of 17 amino acids. Germline V lookup: CDR1 MNHNS, CDR2 SASEGT. The V gene end was trimmed by 3 bases and the J gene end by 6 bases; junction bases not matched to a gene: 15. CDR3 amino acids: CASSDDGTGSFFSEQYF. CDR3 nucleotide sequence: TGTGCCAGCAGTGACGATGGGACAGGGAGTTTTTTCTCCGAGCAGTACTTC.

V is TRBV15 and J is TRBJ1-5; perhaps TRBD1 as D (6 bases). From germline, CDR1 is LNHNV and CDR2 YYDKDF (reference sequence). This CDR3 has 13 amino acids. V shed 10 bases and J shed 4 bases, with 14 bases lying between them. CDR3 nucleotide sequence: TGTGCCAGCTCGGGACACCTTAATCAGCCCCAGCATTTT. Encoded protein: CASSGHLNQPQHF.

The genes are TRBV19 and TRBJ2-3; D unclear. CDR1 is LNHDA, CDR2 SQIVND, per germline (reference sequence). The CDR3 is 11 residues long. V was trimmed by 7 bases and J by 5 bases, leaving 7 bases between them. This CDR3 is CASNNGDTQYF. DNA of the CDR3: TGTGCCAGTAATAACGGAGATACGCAGTATTTT.

The chain couples TRBV20-1 to TRBJ2-7; the match to TRBD2 covers 9 bases. This CDR3 has 14 amino acids. Germline CDR1 reads DFQATT; CDR2 reads SNEGSKA (reference sequence). Unmatched junction bases numbered 6, after V lost 3 bases and J lost 3 bases. The CDR3 bases are TGCAGTGCTAGGGGGGAGCGGGGGGTCTACGAGCAGTACTTC. It specifies CSARGERGVYEQYF.

The chain recombines TRBV7-2 with TRBJ2-6; D gene ambiguous. V was clipped by 0 bases and J by 0 bases, with 3 bases between them. CDR1 and CDR2 (germline): SGHTA, FQGNSA. This CDR3 is 15 amino acids long. The CDR3, as DNA: TGTGCCAGCAGCTTAGCATACTCTGGGGCCAACGTCCTGACTTTC. This codes for CASSLAYSGANVLTF.

V and J are TRBV20-1 and TRBJ2-3, with TRBD1 as a possible D gene (6 bases). CDR1 and CDR2 from the germline V gene are DFQATT and SNEGSKA (reference sequence). The length of the CDR3 is 13 residues. The V end was cut by 4 bases, the J end by 2 bases, with 10 bases between. The CDR3 DNA follows: TGCAGTGCTACTTGGACAGTCACAGATACGCAGTATTTT. It translates to CSATWTVTDTQYF.

This sequence joins TRBV4-3 and TRBJ2-3; 7 nucleotides line up with TRBD1. CDR1 is LGHNA, CDR2 YSLEER, per germline. The trim removed 1 base at V and 4 bases at J, leaving 8 bases unmatched. This CDR3 comprises 16 residues. The CDR3 sequence is CASSQVVGGAPDTQYF. As DNA, the CDR3 is TGCGCCAGCAGCCAAGTAGTAGGGGGCGCGCCAGATACGCAGTATTTT.

The chain joins TRBV4-1 to TRBJ1-5, with TRBD1 matching 10 bases. Germline V CDR1 and CDR2: MGHRA, YSYEKL. The CDR3 runs 20 residues. V dropped 0 bases and J dropped 1; count of bases not matched to a gene: 12. In nucleotides, the CDR3 is TGCGCCAGCAGCCAAGAATGGACAGGGGGAGGGGGTGGGAGCAATCAGCCCCAGCATTTT. It is translated as CASSQEWTGGGGGSNQPQHF.

This clonotype was counted a few times. The chain joins TRBV7-2 to TRBJ1-4; 9 positions agree with TRBD1. Losses at the gene ends were 6 bases for V and 8 bases for J; bases not matched to a gene: 7. CDR1 is SGHTA and CDR2 is FQGNSA in the germline V gene. The CDR3 totals 14 residues. The CDR3 reads CASRNRGREEKLFF. The CDR3 region has the DNA TGTGCCAGCAGGAACAGGGGGCGTGAGGAAAAACTGTTTTTT.

This chain connects TRBV12-3 or TRBV12-4 to TRBJ2-1, with D possibly being TRBD1 (6 bases). This CDR3 region has 14 residues. Trimming pared 8 bases from V and 1 base from J, leaving 12 bases between. CDR3 bases: TGTGCCAGCTGTGGAGGACAGTCCTACAATGAGCAGTTCTTC. Encoded protein: CASCGGQSYNEQFF.